Following are 7 T cell receptor beta chains from one sample sequenced in a study of blood T cell repertoires in COVID-19. Clones were read by immunoSEQ multiplex PCR, and TCRdb kept only the in-frame ones, dropping some. Of some 500,000 clones listed, more than 75% are singletons. The sequenced material came from PBMCs or T cells enriched from blood (not recorded which). These receptor sequences come from a woman between 35 and 50 years old who had recovered from COVID-19.

This chain connects TRBV11-2 to TRBJ2-7, with TRBD2 as a possible D gene (6 bases). Looked up from germline, CDR1 is SGHAT and CDR2 is FQNNGV. This CDR3 is built from 14 residues. Deletions cut 1 base from V and 4 bases from J, with 11 bases between. CDR3 DNA sequence: TGTGCCAGCAGCTTAGTTAGCGGAGCATACGAGCAGTACTTC. Translated, it gives CASSLVSGAYEQYF.

The chain combines TRBV6-2 or TRBV6-3 with TRBJ2-3, with TRBD1 matching over 9 bases. Germline CDR1 reads MNHEY; CDR2 reads SVGEGT. CDR3 length equals 15 residues. The V segment lost 0 bases and the J segment 6 bases; nucleotides outside the gene matches: 4. Here the CDR3 DNA reads TGTGCCAGCAGTTACTCCGGACAGGGGTTTGATACGCAGTATTTT. Amino acid sequence: CASSYSGQGFDTQYF.

V is TRBV9 and J is TRBJ2-2; 13 nucleotides match TRBD2. Germline CDR1 is SGDLS and CDR2 is YYNGEE. V shed 3 bases and J 7 bases; nucleotides not matched to a gene: 6. The CDR3 is 16 amino acids. The CDR3 region is CASSAMTSGRLGELFF. CDR3 bases: TGTGCCAGCAGCGCGATGACTAGCGGGAGGCTCGGGGAGCTGTTTTTT. The complete variable domain, with remaining parts taken from reference TRBV9 and TRBJ2-2, reads DSGVTQTPKHLITATGQRVTLRCSPRSGDLSVYWYQQSLDQGLQFLIQYYNGEERAKGNILERFSAQQFPDLHSELNLSSLELGDSALYFCASSAMTSGRLGELFFGEGSRLTVL.

This clone occurred once. This sequence joins TRBV5-5 and TRBJ1-1, with 9 positions matching TRBD1. The CDR3 spans 15 residues. In germline, CDR1 is SGHKS, CDR2 YYEKEE (reference sequence). V lost 4 bases, J lost 4 bases, and 8 bases stayed unmatched. CDR3 residues: CASSPSGTGITEAFF. The DNA for the CDR3 is TGTGCCAGCAGCCCATCCGGGACAGGGATCACTGAAGCTTTCTTT.

This rearrangement joins TRBV7-2 to TRBJ1-1, with TRBD1 as a possible D gene (6 bases). Germline V gene data show CDR1 as SGHTA and CDR2 as FQGNSA. V dropped 5 bases and J dropped 0 bases, with 13 bases sitting between them. The CDR3 length is 15 residues. As DNA, the CDR3 is TGTGCCAGCAGCCCTTTCGGACAGATGAACACTGAAGCTTTCTTT. It encodes CASSPFGQMNTEAFF. The whole variable domain, filled in from reference TRBV7-2 and TRBJ1-1, reads GAGVSQSPSNKVTEKGKDVELRCDPISGHTALYWYRQSLGQGLEFLIYFQGNSAPDKSGLPSDRFSAERTGGSVSTLTIQRTQQEDSAVYLCASSPFGQMNTEAFFGQGTRLTVV.

This sequence joins TRBV24-1 and TRBJ2-3, with D possibly TRBD2 on 6 matching bases. V was clipped by 1 base and J by 5 bases, with 15 bases between them. Germline V gives CDR1 KGHDR, CDR2 SFDVKD. The CDR3 totals 16 residues. The CDR3 bases are TGTGCCACCAGTGATTTTGGGGACGGGGGACGAGATACGCAGTATTTT. It yields the protein CATSDFGDGGRDTQYF.

This rearrangement joins TRBV5-1 to TRBJ2-7, with 9 bases fitting TRBD1. V gave up 4 bases and J gave up 9 bases; unmatched junction bases: 11. This CDR3 comprises 14 residues. In germline, CDR1 is SGHRS, CDR2 YFSETQ. CDR3 in amino acids: CASSEAGQGLVQYF. The CDR3 DNA is TGCGCCAGCAGCGAGGCGGGACAGGGATTGGTGCAGTACTTC.